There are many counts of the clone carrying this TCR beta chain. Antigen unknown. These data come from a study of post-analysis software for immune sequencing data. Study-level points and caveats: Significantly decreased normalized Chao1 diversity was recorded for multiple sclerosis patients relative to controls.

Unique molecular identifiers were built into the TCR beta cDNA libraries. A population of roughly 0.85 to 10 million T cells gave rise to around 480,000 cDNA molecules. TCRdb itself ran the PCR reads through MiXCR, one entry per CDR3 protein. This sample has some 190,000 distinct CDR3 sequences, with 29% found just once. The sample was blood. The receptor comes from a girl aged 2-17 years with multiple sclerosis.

Here the CDR3 reads CASSTTGNYGYTF. The CDR3 region has the DNA TGTGCCAGCAGCACGACAGGGAACTATGGCTACACCTTC. The chain is built from TRBV12-3 or TRBV12-4 and TRBJ1-2; 7 nucleotides align to TRBD1. V shed 6 bases, J shed 2 bases, and the junction held 3 bases outside the gene matches. CDR3 length equals 13 residues.